This T cell receptor beta chain was recorded in a study of vaccination and CD4 T cells after COVID-19 (dated by TCRdb to between 2021 and 2022). About the full investigation: SARS-CoV-2 positivity had been established in the convalescent patients by nasal swab PCR, and mild disease was recorded in several of these patients and severe disease in one. In the convalescent cohort there were six males and four females, among whom were two Hispanic individuals, seven Caucasians, two Asians and one multiracial person. Participants got two doses of the Pfizer-BioNTech BNT162b2 vaccine (n=8) or two doses of the Moderna mRNA-1273 vaccine (n=2). Post-COVID blood samples were collected from convalescent patients a median of around 100 days after diagnosis, with a range of roughly 30 to 170 days. Post-vaccine blood samples were obtained a median of around 74 days after the second vaccine dose, with a range of about 14 to 241 days. Culture stimuli were overlapping spike peptide pools from SARS-CoV-2 and from the common cold coronaviruses HCoV-NL63, HCoV-OC43 and HCoV-229E. As controls, cultures received a CEFX viral epitope pool (the positive control), an HIV-1 Nef peptide pool (the negative control), or no peptide at all. The spike-specific CD4+ TCR repertoire was compared before and after mRNA vaccination in approximately ten COVID-19 convalescent patients and several infection-naive healthy vaccine recipients.

Interpreted using the paper, the treatment or condition label stands for: roughly ten-day PBMC culture with coronavirus spike peptide pools or control peptides (ViraFEST assay). The ViraFEST assay, used in the study, expanded antigen-specific T cells with peptide pools and then identified the expanded clonotypes through TCR sequencing. The convalescent patients' positive SARS-CoV-2 PCR tests were from March to December 2020, which was before the Alpha, Beta and Delta variants emerged in the United States. Each well held two million PBMCs cultured with around 10 ug/ml peptide pools in IMDM containing around 5% human AB serum and around 10 IU/ml IL-2. On days 3 and 7, half of the culture medium was replaced with fresh IL-2-containing medium. After 10 to 11 days of culture, CD4+ T cells were isolated by negative selection using the EasySep CD4+ T cell isolation kit. PBMCs were separated from whole blood using Ficoll-Paque Plus gradient centrifugation and then either used fresh or cryopreserved at -140C. Culture conditions were generally each tested in triplicate wells.

The library relied on PCR. TCR sequencing of DNA from cultured CD4+ T cells used the Oncomine TCR Beta short-read assay at the Johns Hopkins FTIC core. The QIAamp micro DNA kit was used to extract genomic DNA from the cultured CD4+ T cells. The Oncomine TCR Beta libraries from cultured CD4+ T cells were pooled using unique dual indexes and then sequenced on an Illumina iSeq 100. In the authors' own workflow: Non-productive sequences were removed, and CDR3s not starting with C, not ending with F or W, or shorter than 7 amino acids were discarded. Antigen-specific clonotypes were identified using the MANAFEST web application through comparison of peptide-stimulated wells with reference and other culture wells. An FDR below 0.05, an odds ratio above 5, and a productive frequency above 0.1% in at least two of three replicate wells were required for clones to be considered positive. Cross-reactive clonotypes were defined as significantly expanded in both SARS-CoV-2 spike wells and at least one common cold coronavirus spike condition. Using R version 3.6.1, CDR3 homology was evaluated through Levenshtein distances (stringdist) along with unrooted phylogenetic trees (ape). TCRdb trimmed the raw reads at Q25, called clones with MiXCR and kept productive beta chains. Every CDR3 protein is listed once, alongside the most common genes and DNA of its rows. The V and J calls were determined by TCRdb, not by the authors. The sample table shows 8,000 or so distinct CDR3 sequences, and 55% are seen once. The ten largest clones represent roughly half of the sample.

For CDR1 and CDR2, the germline V gene (reference sequence) lists SEHNR and FQNEAQ. V loses 1 base of germline sequence and J loses 2 bases, and the interval between the two ends is 8 bases. The CDR3 covers 14 residues, taking in both the cysteine and the phenylalanine. The read is trimmed to its CDR3 DNA, 42 bases read in frame from base 1. Of note for this clonotype: This receptor's antigen is unknown. No base quality information exists; no much larger clone differs at one position.

Points the paper makes about the study in general: Although the median number of SARS-CoV-2-reactive clonotypes went up from approximately 20 after infection to 35 to 40 after vaccination, the increase was not significant. Among the post-vaccine SARS-CoV-2-reactive clones in convalescent patients, a median around 90% showed up only after vaccination, which suggests vaccine-specific priming. Nearly all vaccine-specific clones in convalescent patients (304 of 307) were mono-reactive for SARS-CoV-2 spike rather than cross-reactive with common cold coronaviruses. The number of convalescent patients in the study was relatively small, and the study did not examine early timepoints following natural infection.

Input material: CD4+ T cells from blood, cultured in vitro. This TCR came from a human donor who had recovered from COVID-19. Recombination linked TRBV7-9 to TRBJ1-2; perhaps TRBD1 is the D gene, with 5 bases matching. DNA sequence: TGTGCCAGCAGCTTAGGGGCAGGGAACTATGGCTACACCTTC. Translation gives CASSLGAGNYGYTF.